A single sample is the source of the 17 T cell receptor beta chains below, sequenced in a study of beta chain features in type 1 diabetes. The entirety of the isolated RNA underwent reverse transcription, so expressed TCRB transcripts were sequenced. Method: immunoSEQ multiplex PCR; TCRdb's copy keeps in-frame clones and lacks some. The top ten hold less than 0.025% of the sample, which has under 850,000 clones, roughly 13% seen once. Which antigens these TCRs recognize remains unknown. Notes on the study in general: For Type 1 diabetes patients, all four CD4+ subsets carried TCRB CDR3s that were moderately but significantly shorter.

Material: naive CD4+ T cells from blood. The source is a man between 18 and 35 years old with type 1 diabetes.

This clone was seen more than once but under ten times. This chain links TRBV4-2 with TRBJ2-2; the D gene is possibly TRBD1 (6 bases). This CDR3 region has 15 residues. Germline CDR1 and CDR2: LGHNA and YNFKEQ. V gave up 0 bases and J gave up 6 bases, with 11 bases separating them. The CDR3 DNA follows: TGTGCCAGCAGCCAAGATGTGGCAGGGGCCGGGGAGCTGTTTTTT. It is translated as CASSQDVAGAGELFF.

The rearrangement joins TRBV4-2 to TRBJ2-1, with 7 bases fitting TRBD2. The CDR3 is 18 residues long. The ends lost 1 base at V and 2 bases at J; junction bases unmatched: 11. Germline V gene sequence: CDR1 LGHNA, CDR2 YNFKEQ. The CDR3 sequence: CASSQGPLSGDTYNEQFF. The CDR3, as DNA: TGTGCCAGCAGCCAAGGCCCCCTGAGCGGGGATACCTACAATGAGCAGTTCTTC.

The DNA for the CDR3 is TGTGCCAGCAGCTCACAAGGACCGTTCAACACCGGGGAGCTGTTTTTT. This gives the protein CASSSQGPFNTGELFF. This chain joins TRBV7-3 and TRBJ2-2; D remains ambiguous. The CDR3 contains 16 residues. The germline gives CDR1 SGHTA, CDR2 FQGTGA. The V end was cut by 4 bases, the J end by 2 bases, with 14 bases between.

Of note for this clone: Other nucleotide sequences in the sample specify the same CDR3. V and J are TRBV5-1 and TRBJ2-5, with TRBD1 matching 10 bases. The CDR3 spans 14 residues. Per germline, CDR1 SGHRS and CDR2 YFSETQ. Unmatched junction bases numbered 2, after V lost 4 bases and J lost 2 bases. The CDR3 is CASSPDRGQETQYF. CDR3 nucleotides: TGCGCCAGCAGCCCGGACAGGGGGCAAGAGACCCAGTACTTC.

This clone has only a few counts. The V gene is TRBV19, the J gene TRBJ2-3; 10 nucleotides match TRBD2. This CDR3 has 17 residues. Germline loops: CDR1 LNHDA, CDR2 SQIVND (reference sequence). The junction had 13 bases not matched to a gene; V was cut back by 6 bases and J by 4 bases. The CDR3 here is CASSRHSSGGAADTQYF. Here the CDR3 DNA reads TGTGCCAGTAGCCGACATTCGAGCGGGGGGGCCGCAGATACGCAGTATTTT.

Only a few counts were recorded for this clone. The rearrangement joins TRBV7-2 to TRBJ2-7; TRBD1 might be the D (5 bases). V was pared by 1 base and J by 2 bases, with 15 bases between. The length of the CDR3 is 16 residues. Germline CDR1 SGHTA, CDR2 FQGNSA. Written as DNA, the CDR3 is TGTGCCAGCAGCTTAGTACCCCCTGCAGGGCCCTACGAGCAGTACTTC. Its translation is CASSLVPPAGPYEQYF.

The chain has TRBV15 and TRBJ2-5; D tentatively reads TRBD1 or TRBD2 (5 bases each). The CDR3 covers 14 residues. CDR1 LNHNV and CDR2 YYDKDF come from the germline V gene (reference sequence). Trimming took 4 bases from V and 1 from J, leaving 10 bases between them. CDR3 sequence (DNA): TGTGCCACCAGCACGGGACCGCTCCAAGAGACCCAGTACTTC. Protein sequence: CATSTGPLQETQYF.

This clone has a handful of counts. The chain has TRBV5-1 and TRBJ2-7; 9 nucleotides align to TRBD1. The CDR3 totals 14 residues. The junction had 3 bases not matched to a gene; V was cut back by 0 bases and J by 5 bases. Germline loops: CDR1 SGHRS, CDR2 YFSETQ. The CDR3, as DNA: TGCGCCAGCAGCTTGGGTAGGACAGGGGACGAGCAGTACTTC. It encodes CASSLGRTGDEQYF.

The sample holds a few counts of this clone. The gene calls are TRBV15 and TRBJ1-6; D perhaps matches TRBD1 (6 bases). The CDR3 is 15 amino acids. Trimming took off 0 bases at V and 10 bases at J, with 13 bases between the two ends. Germline V gene sequence: CDR1 LNHNV, CDR2 YYDKDF (reference sequence). The CDR3, as DNA: TGTGCCACCAGCAGAGATCCCGCAGGGGAGTCACCCCTCCACTTT. It codes for CATSRDPAGESPLHF.

The chain links TRBV6-6 to TRBJ2-1; 12 positions agree with TRBD2. Trimming removed 5 bases from V and 4 bases from J; junction bases left unmatched: 6. CDR1 MNHNY and CDR2 SVGAGI come from the germline V gene (reference sequence). The CDR3 runs 16 residues. Written as DNA, the CDR3 is TGTGCCAGCAGTCCCAGAGGGACTAGCGGGTACAATGAGCAGTTCTTC. This encodes CASSPRGTSGYNEQFF.

The chain has TRBV27 and TRBJ2-3, with D perhaps matching TRBD1 (5 bases). The germline V gene has CDR1 MNHEY and CDR2 SMNVEV (reference sequence). This CDR3 has 14 amino acids. Deletions cut 4 bases from V and 2 bases from J, with 10 bases between. This chain's CDR3 is CASSWATVTDTQYF. The DNA of the CDR3 is TGTGCCAGCAGTTGGGCGACAGTCACAGATACGCAGTATTTT.

This clone was observed a handful of times. This chain uses TRBV23-1 with TRBJ1-1; 7 nucleotides line up with TRBD1. TRBV23-1 is sorted into the ORF group, with uncertain function. V shed 1 base and J 4 bases; nucleotides not matched to a gene: 3. This CDR3 region has 14 residues. CDR3 residues: CASSQWQGGTEAFF. The CDR3 DNA reads as TGCGCCAGCAGTCAATGGCAGGGGGGCACTGAAGCTTTCTTT.

About this clone: Relative to the germline gene, one junction end is altered; a read error may explain this. This chain joins TRBV7-7 and TRBJ2-5, with 9 bases fitting TRBD1. Per germline, CDR1 SSHAT and CDR2 FNYEAQ (reference sequence). CDR3 length equals 14 residues. CDR3 coding DNA: TGTGCTAGCAGCTGGGGACAGGGCCAAGAGACCCAGTACTTC. This gives the protein CASSWGQGQETQYF. The complete variable domain, with remaining parts taken from reference TRBV7-7 and TRBJ2-5, reads GAGVSQSPRYKVTKRGQDVTLRCDPISSHATLYWYQQALGQGPEFLTYFNYEAQPDKSGLPSDRFSAERPEGSISTLTIQRTEQRDSAMYRCASSWGQGQETQYFGPGTRLLVL.

J is TRBJ2-3 and V is TRBV4-1; TRBD1 aligns across 8 bases. CDR3 length equals 15 residues. J lost 3 bases, V lost 4 bases, and 6 bases had no gene match. CDR1 and CDR2 (germline): MGHRA, YSYEKL. This CDR3 reads CASSPQGALTDTQYF. The CDR3 region has the DNA TGCGCCAGCAGCCCTCAGGGGGCCCTAACAGATACGCAGTATTTT.

This sequence joins TRBV5-1 and TRBJ1-5; D is unresolved. V was shortened by 0 bases and J by 4 bases, with 14 bases between the two germline ends. The CDR3 length is 16 residues. Germline-derived CDR1 and CDR2 are SGHRS and YFSETQ. This chain's CDR3 is CASSLGHGAGNQPQHF. CDR3 nucleotide sequence: TGCGCCAGCAGCTTGGGACATGGAGCTGGAAATCAGCCCCAGCATTTT.

The V gene is TRBV19, the J gene TRBJ2-1, with 8 bases identical to TRBD1. This CDR3 is 13 amino acids long. The germline V gene has CDR1 LNHDA and CDR2 SQIVND (reference sequence). The V and J ends lost 10 bases and 4 bases, in that order; junction bases with no gene match: 6. CDR3 sequence: CATGGKGYNEQFF. The CDR3 DNA is TGTGCCACAGGGGGCAAGGGGTACAATGAGCAGTTCTTC.

The CDR3 reads CASSLDRVSNEQFF. The CDR3 DNA reads as TGTGCCAGCAGTCTGGACAGGGTGTCCAATGAGCAGTTCTTC. The chain uses TRBV5-4 and TRBJ2-1, with TRBD1 matching over 8 bases. After removal of 5 bases from V and 6 bases from J, the junction contained 7 bases not matched to a gene. The CDR3 consists of 14 residues. CDR1 and CDR2 (germline): SGHNT, YYREEE (reference sequence).